The 14 T cell receptor beta chains below all came from one sample that was sequenced in a study of STAT3 mutations in large granular lymphocyte leukemia. Regarding the study as a whole: At least one immunodominant TCR beta clonotype appeared in every T-cell large granular lymphocyte leukemia patient.

Data came from immunoSEQ multiplex PCR; TCRdb stores just in-frame clones and leaves some out. In the table there are approximately 29,000 clones, approximately 83% of which are singletons. Their antigens are not known. Sequencing was carried out using peripheral blood mononuclear cells. The source is a man aged 55 to 70 with T-cell large granular lymphocyte leukemia. Some clones in this sample may be carry-over from other donors' samples.

This clone has a single count. The genes are TRBV18 and TRBJ2-5; 7 bases agree with TRBD2. Unmatched junction bases numbered 12, after V lost 1 base and J lost 1 base. This CDR3 region has 18 residues. Looked up from germline, CDR1 is KGHSH and CDR2 is LQKENI. The CDR3 DNA reads as TGTGCCAGCTCACCACGTGGGATTGGGGGAGGGTCCCAAGAGACCCAGTACTTC. The encoded protein is CASSPRGIGGGSQETQYF.

This clone has only one observation. The chain couples TRBV30 to TRBJ2-2; D is undetermined. V was cut by 0 bases and J by 3 bases, with 5 bases left in between. The CDR3 totals 13 residues. The germline gives CDR1 GTSNPN, CDR2 SVGIG (reference sequence). In DNA form, the CDR3 reads TGTGCCTGGAGTGTACGGGACACCGGGGAGCTGTTTTTT. Its protein is CAWSVRDTGELFF.

The chain joins TRBV7-2 to TRBJ1-5; D remains unclear. Trimming stripped 8 bases from V and 2 bases from J, with 10 bases between. This CDR3 spans 13 amino acids. Germline-derived CDR1 and CDR2 are SGHTA and FQGNSA. The CDR3 sequence: CASAGVGNQPQHF. The CDR3 DNA reads as TGTGCCAGCGCCGGGGTAGGCAATCAGCCCCAGCATTTT.

CDR3 loop: CAWSGQSSGANVLTF. The CDR3 DNA reads TGTGCCTGGAGCGGACAGAGCTCTGGGGCCAACGTCCTGACTTTC. The chain carries TRBV30 and TRBJ2-6, with D possibly TRBD1 on 6 matching bases. V gave up 3 bases and J gave up 0 bases, with 9 bases separating them. Germline CDR1 and CDR2: GTSNPN and SVGIG (reference sequence). The CDR3 runs 15 residues.

The chain employs TRBV6-6 and TRBJ2-5; the D gene is possibly TRBD2 (6 bases). Germline CDR1 MNHNY, CDR2 SVGAGI (reference sequence). The CDR3 extends over 13 amino acids. V lost 0 bases, J lost 7 bases, and 9 bases lay in between. The CDR3 coding sequence is TGTGCCAGCAGTTACTCAGGGGAGGCGACCCAGTACTTC. Its protein product is CASSYSGEATQYF.

The V call is TRBV27, the J call TRBJ2-2; TRBD2 aligns across 7 bases. V dropped 7 bases and J dropped 3; count of bases not matched to a gene: 5. The CDR3 has 14 residues. Per germline, CDR1 MNHEY and CDR2 SMNVEV (reference sequence). The CDR3 bases are TGTGCCAGCACCGGGAGGCCTCACACCGGGGAGCTGTTTTTT. Protein sequence: CASTGRPHTGELFF.

The V call is TRBV7-9, the J call TRBJ2-7; D is perhaps TRBD1 (6 bases). The CDR3 extends over 13 amino acids. V lost 5 bases and J lost 7, with 15 bases in between. The germline V gene has CDR1 SEHNR and CDR2 FQNEAQ (reference sequence). CDR3 nucleotides: TGTGCCAGCAGCACTACAGGGCTAGGGGAGCAGTACTTC. Residues: CASSTTGLGEQYF.

V is TRBV6-5 and J is TRBJ2-5, with D possibly matching TRBD1 (5 bases). V was clipped by 4 bases and J by 5 bases, with 14 bases between them. The CDR3 length is 14 residues. CDR1 and CDR2 from the germline V gene are MNHEY and SVGAGI. The CDR3 spells CASSFRQPGETQYF. The CDR3 DNA follows: TGTGCCAGCAGTTTCCGACAGCCCGGGGAGACCCAGTACTTC.

The CDR3 bases are TGCGCCAGCAGCCCGCAAGGGGGGTATGGCTACACCTTC. Residues: CASSPQGGYGYTF. The genes are TRBV4-3 and TRBJ1-2; tentative D call: TRBD1 (6 bases). V lost 4 bases, J lost 5 bases, and 11 bases lay in between. The CDR3 totals 13 residues. Germline CDR1 LGHNA, CDR2 YSLEER.

The sample holds a few counts of this clone. J is TRBJ2-6 and V is TRBV7-9; D possibly corresponds to TRBD1 (6 bases). Germline V CDR1 and CDR2: SEHNR, FQNEAQ (reference sequence). V was cut by 5 bases and J by 0 bases, with 11 bases left in between. The CDR3 has 16 amino acids. CDR3 in amino acids: CASSPTGFSGANVLTF. The CDR3 nucleotides are TGTGCCAGCAGCCCTACAGGGTTCTCTGGGGCCAACGTCCTGACTTTC.

The V call is TRBV29-1, the J call TRBJ1-2; TRBD1 matches at 8 bases. Per the germline V gene, CDR1 is SQVTM and CDR2 is ANQGSEA. Trimming took 0 bases from V and 8 from J; bases not matched to a gene: 11. This CDR3 contains 15 residues. This chain's CDR3 is CSVEDLLGRGLGYTF. In nucleotides, the CDR3 is TGCAGCGTTGAAGATCTTCTGGGCAGGGGGCTGGGCTACACCTTC. The full variable domain, completed using reference TRBV29-1 and TRBJ1-2, is SAVISQKPSRDICQRGTSLTIQCQVDSQVTMMFWYRQQPGQSLTLIATANQGSEATYESGFVIDKFPISRPNLTFSTLTVSNMSPEDSSIYLCSVEDLLGRGLGYTFGSGTRLTVV.

The chain couples TRBV2 to TRBJ2-2, with D unresolved. Germline V gene data show CDR1 as SNHLY and CDR2 as FYNNEI. CDR3 length equals 12 residues. Deletions cut 3 bases from V and 6 bases from J, with 5 bases between. CDR3 coding DNA: TGTGCCAGCAGTGATGAGTCCGGGGAGCTGTTTTTT. Translating gives CASSDESGELFF.

The chain has TRBV18 and TRBJ1-5; perhaps TRBD1 as D (6 bases). The CDR3 runs 15 residues. V gave up 3 bases and J gave up 0 bases, with 9 bases separating them. Germline V gene sequence: CDR1 KGHSH, CDR2 LQKENI. This CDR3 is CASSPGADSNQPQHF. CDR3 in DNA: TGTGCCAGCTCACCGGGGGCAGATAGCAATCAGCCCCAGCATTTT.

The chain links TRBV30 to TRBJ2-1; TRBD2 might be the D (6 bases). Germline V gene lookup returns CDR1 GTSNPN and CDR2 SVGIG (reference sequence). The CDR3 consists of 13 residues. Trimming took off 5 bases at V and 0 bases at J, with 8 bases between the two ends. CDR3 nucleotides: TGTGCCTGGCTAGCGTCCTCCTACAATGAGCAGTTCTTC. Protein: CAWLASSYNEQFF.